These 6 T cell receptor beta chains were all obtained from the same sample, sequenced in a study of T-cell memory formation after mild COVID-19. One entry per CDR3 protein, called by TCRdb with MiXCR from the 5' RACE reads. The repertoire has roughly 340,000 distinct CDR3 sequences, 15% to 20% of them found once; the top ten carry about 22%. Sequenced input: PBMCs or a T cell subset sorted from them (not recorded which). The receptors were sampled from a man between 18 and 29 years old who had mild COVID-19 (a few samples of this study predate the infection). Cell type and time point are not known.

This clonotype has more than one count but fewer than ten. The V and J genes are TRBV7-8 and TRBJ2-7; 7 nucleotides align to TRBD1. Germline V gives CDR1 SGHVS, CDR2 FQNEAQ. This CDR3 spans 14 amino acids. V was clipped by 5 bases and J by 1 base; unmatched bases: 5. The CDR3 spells CASSIPGQSYEQYF. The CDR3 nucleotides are TGTGCCAGCAGCATACCGGGACAGTCCTACGAGCAGTACTTC.

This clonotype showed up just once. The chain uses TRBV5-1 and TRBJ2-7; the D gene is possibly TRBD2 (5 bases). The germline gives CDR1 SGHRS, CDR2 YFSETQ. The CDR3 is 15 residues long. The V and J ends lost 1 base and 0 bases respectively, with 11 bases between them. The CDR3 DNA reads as TGCGCCAGCAGCTTGCCGTCGGGGAGCTCCTACGAGCAGTACTTC. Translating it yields CASSLPSGSSYEQYF. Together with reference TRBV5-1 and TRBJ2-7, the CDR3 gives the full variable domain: KAGVTQTPRYLIKTRGQQVTLSCSPISGHRSVSWYQQTPGQGLQFLFEYFSETQRNKGNFPGRFSGRQFSNSRSEMNVSTLELGDSALYLCASSLPSGSSYEQYFGPGTRLTVT.

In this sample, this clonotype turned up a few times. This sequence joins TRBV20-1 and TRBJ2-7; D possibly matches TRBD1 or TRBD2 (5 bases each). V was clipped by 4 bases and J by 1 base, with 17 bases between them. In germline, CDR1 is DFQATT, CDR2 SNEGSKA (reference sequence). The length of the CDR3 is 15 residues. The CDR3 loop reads CSATGRGAFSYEQYF. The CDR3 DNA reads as TGCAGTGCTACCGGTAGAGGGGCTTTTTCCTACGAGCAGTACTTC.

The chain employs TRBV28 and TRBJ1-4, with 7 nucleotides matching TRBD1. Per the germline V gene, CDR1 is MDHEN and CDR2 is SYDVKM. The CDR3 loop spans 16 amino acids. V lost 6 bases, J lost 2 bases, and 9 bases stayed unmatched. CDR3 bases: TGTGCCAGCAGCCGGGACAGCGGTGTCACTAATGAAAAACTGTTTTTT. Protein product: CASSRDSGVTNEKLFF.

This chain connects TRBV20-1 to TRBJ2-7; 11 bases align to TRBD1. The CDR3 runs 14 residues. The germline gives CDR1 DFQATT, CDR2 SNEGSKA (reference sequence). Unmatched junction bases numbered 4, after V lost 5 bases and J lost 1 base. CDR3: CSALDRGRSYEQYF. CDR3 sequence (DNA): TGCAGTGCTCTGGACAGGGGGCGTTCCTACGAGCAGTACTTC.

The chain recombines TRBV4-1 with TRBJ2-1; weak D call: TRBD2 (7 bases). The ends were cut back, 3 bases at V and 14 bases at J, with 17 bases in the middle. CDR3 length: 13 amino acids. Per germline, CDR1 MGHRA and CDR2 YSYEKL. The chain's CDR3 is CASSHAGASHKFF. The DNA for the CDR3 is TGCGCCAGCAGCCACGCGGGGGCTTCCCATAAGTTCTTC.